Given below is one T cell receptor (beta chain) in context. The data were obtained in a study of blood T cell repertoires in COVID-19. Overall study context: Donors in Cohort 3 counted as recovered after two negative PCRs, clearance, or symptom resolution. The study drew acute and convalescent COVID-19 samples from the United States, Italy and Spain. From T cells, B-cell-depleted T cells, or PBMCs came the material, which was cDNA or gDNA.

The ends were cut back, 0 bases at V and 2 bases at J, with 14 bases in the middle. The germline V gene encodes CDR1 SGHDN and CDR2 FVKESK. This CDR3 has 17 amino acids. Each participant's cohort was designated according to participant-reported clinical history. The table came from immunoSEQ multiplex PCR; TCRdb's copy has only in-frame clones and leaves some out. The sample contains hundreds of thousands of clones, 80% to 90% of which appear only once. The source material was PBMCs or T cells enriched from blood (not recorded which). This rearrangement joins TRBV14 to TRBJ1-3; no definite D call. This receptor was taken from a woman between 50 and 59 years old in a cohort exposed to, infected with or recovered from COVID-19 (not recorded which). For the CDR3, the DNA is TGTGCCAGCAGCCAAGAGTCCGGGGTGCGAGCTGGAAACACCATATATTTT. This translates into CASSQESGVRAGNTIYF.